Following are 23 T cell receptor beta chains from one sample sequenced in a study of T cells in Graves' hyperthyroidism and ophthalmopathy. Template material for amplifying TCR beta CDR3 regions consisted of RNA transcripts. The study used the HTBI primer set for a first-round RT-PCR of the TCR CDR3. One entry per CDR3 protein, called by TCRdb with MiXCR from the multiplex PCR reads. The sample lists more than 550,000 distinct CDR3 sequences; about 17% were seen once. Sequenced material: blood. The receptors derive from a woman aged 45-65 years with Graves' hyperthyroidism that later progressed to Graves' ophthalmopathy.

This clonotype was counted ten times or more. V gene TRBV3-1 combines with J gene TRBJ2-7; 7 bases are a match to TRBD2. The CDR3 is 16 amino acids. Germline loops: CDR1 LGHDT, CDR2 YNNKEL (reference sequence). Unmatched junction bases numbered 12, after V lost 4 bases and J lost 3 bases. This CDR3 reads CASSPQEAGRYYEQYF. DNA of the CDR3: TGTGCCAGCAGCCCTCAAGAAGCGGGGCGCTACTACGAGCAGTACTTC.

This clonotype was found many times. The chain combines TRBV2 with TRBJ2-5; possibly TRBD1 for D (5 bases). The CDR3 consists of 15 residues. V was clipped by 8 bases and J by 0 bases, with 16 bases between them. Germline CDR1 SNHLY, CDR2 FYNNEI. Here the CDR3 DNA reads TGTGCCAGCGGACACGGACGGTCGTACCAAGAGACCCAGTACTTC. Protein: CASGHGRSYQETQYF. Filled out from reference TRBV2 and TRBJ2-5, the complete variable domain reads EPEVTQTPSHQVTQMGQEVILRCVPISNHLYFYWYRQILGQKVEFLVSFYNNEISEKSEIFDDQFSVERPDGSNFTLKIRSTKLEDSAMYFCASGHGRSYQETQYFGPGTRLLVL.

This clonotype has a count of ten or more. The chain has TRBV3-1 and TRBJ2-7; 9 bases map to TRBD1. CDR1 and CDR2 (germline): LGHDT, YNNKEL (reference sequence). J lost 5 bases, V lost 3 bases, and 5 bases had no gene match. CDR3 length equals 14 residues. Here the CDR3 reads CASSHGDRANEQYF. For the CDR3, the DNA is TGTGCCAGCAGCCATGGGGACAGGGCCAACGAGCAGTACTTC.

This clonotype was counted many times. The chain combines TRBV20-1 with TRBJ2-5; D could derive from TRBD1 or TRBD2 (5 bases each). With 0 bases removed from V and 7 bases from J, the gap between germline ends came to 15 bases. Looked up from germline, CDR1 is DFQATT and CDR2 is SNEGSKA (reference sequence). CDR3 length equals 14 residues. CDR3 nucleotides: TGCAGTGCTAGAGACTCCCTAGGGACGGGGACCCAGTACTTC. Its protein is CSARDSLGTGTQYF.

This clonotype was counted many times. The chain links TRBV2 to TRBJ2-5; D might be TRBD2 (6 bases). V was pared by 6 bases and J by 2 bases, with 13 bases between. This CDR3 region has 14 residues. Germline values: CDR1 SNHLY, CDR2 FYNNEI. CDR3 residues: CASRLALIQETQYF. The CDR3 bases are TGTGCCAGCAGGCTAGCGCTAATACAAGAGACCCAGTACTTC. The whole variable domain, remainder taken from reference TRBV2 and TRBJ2-5, is EPEVTQTPSHQVTQMGQEVILRCVPISNHLYFYWYRQILGQKVEFLVSFYNNEISEKSEIFDDQFSVERPDGSNFTLKIRSTKLEDSAMYFCASRLALIQETQYFGPGTRLLVL.

Many counts were recorded for this clonotype. The rearrangement links TRBV6-2 or TRBV6-3 to TRBJ1-1; 7 nucleotides match TRBD1. V was clipped by 2 bases and J by 0 bases; unmatched bases: 0. CDR3 length: 14 residues. Germline V lookup: CDR1 MNHEY, CDR2 SVGEGT. The CDR3 sequence: CASSYGQVNTEAFF. The CDR3 bases are TGTGCCAGCAGTTACGGACAGGTGAACACTGAAGCTTTCTTT.

V gene TRBV30 combines with J gene TRBJ1-3; D remains ambiguous. The CDR3 sequence is 12 residues long. Germline CDR1 and CDR2: GTSNPN and SVGIG (reference sequence). V lost 4 bases to trimming and J lost 2 bases, with 6 bases between them. The CDR3 nucleotides are TGTGCCTGGACCGAAACTGGAAACACCATATATTTT. It yields the protein CAWTETGNTIYF.

This clonotype was counted a few times. J is TRBJ2-7 and V is TRBV3-1, with D perhaps matching TRBD1 or TRBD2 (6 bases each). CDR3 length: 13 amino acids. Germline lookup yields CDR1 LGHDT and CDR2 YNNKEL (reference sequence). V lost 1 base and J lost 6, with 10 bases in between. DNA for the CDR3: TGTGCCAGCAGCCAAGTCCCGGGGGCCGAGCAGTACTTC. It codes for CASSQVPGAEQYF.

This clonotype was observed at least ten times. The chain employs TRBV3-1 and TRBJ1-2, with D uncertain. The CDR3 runs to 11 residues. V was shortened by 3 bases and J by 1 base, with 0 bases between the two germline ends. In germline, CDR1 is LGHDT, CDR2 YNNKEL (reference sequence). CDR3 in DNA: TGTGCCAGCAGCCATAACTATGGCTACACCTTC. Translated, it gives CASSHNYGYTF.

The genes are TRBV3-1 and TRBJ2-2, with 14 bases fitting TRBD2. This CDR3 is 17 amino acids long. Germline CDR1 reads LGHDT; CDR2 reads YNNKEL (reference sequence). The V segment lost 6 bases and the J segment 0 bases; nucleotides outside the gene matches: 3. The CDR3 nucleotides are TGTGCCAGCAGGGGACTAGCGGGGGTCGCGAACACCGGGGAGCTGTTTTTT. Its protein product is CASRGLAGVANTGELFF.

The sample holds many counts of this clonotype. J is TRBJ2-3 and V is TRBV5-1; D ambiguous. This CDR3 region has 12 residues. V lost 5 bases and J 11 bases, leaving 15 bases between the germline ends. The germline CDR1 and CDR2 sequences are SGHRS and YFSETQ. The CDR3 bases are TGCGCCAGCAGTCCCGTCGTCGGTGTGCAGTATTTT. It is translated as CASSPVVGVQYF.

This clonotype was seen more than once but under ten times. V gene TRBV27 combines with J gene TRBJ1-6; TRBD1 matches 7 bases. The junction had 10 bases not matched to a gene; V was cut back by 5 bases and J by 3 bases. Germline assignment: CDR1 MNHEY and CDR2 SMNVEV (reference sequence). The CDR3 contains 17 residues. The CDR3 DNA reads TGTGCCAGCAGTCCCACCCCCAGGGGGATCTATAATTCACCCCTCCACTTT. This gives the protein CASSPTPRGIYNSPLHF.

The gene calls are TRBV2 and TRBJ1-2; 7 nucleotides line up with TRBD1. The V gene end was trimmed by 6 bases and the J gene end by 5 bases; junction bases not matched to a gene: 15. The germline CDR1 and CDR2 sequences are SNHLY and FYNNEI. CDR3 length equals 16 residues. DNA for the CDR3: TGTGCCAGCAGCGACATCCGACAGGGAGTATTGTATGGCTACACCTTC. Protein sequence: CASSDIRQGVLYGYTF.

Many counts were recorded for this clonotype. The V gene is TRBV2, the J gene TRBJ1-1; no reliable D call. Germline CDR1 reads SNHLY; CDR2 reads FYNNEI. The CDR3 spans 13 residues. Between the trimmed V and J ends, which lost 6 bases and 4 bases, there was a span of 12 bases. The chain's CDR3 is CASSVIQSTEAFF. CDR3 DNA: TGTGCCAGCAGCGTGATACAGAGCACTGAAGCTTTCTTT.

This clonotype was counted a few times. V usage is TRBV27 and J usage is TRBJ1-2, with D possibly matching TRBD1 (5 bases). The CDR3 extends over 17 amino acids. Germline assignment: CDR1 MNHEY and CDR2 SMNVEV (reference sequence). The germline V and J ends were trimmed by 10 bases and 0 bases, with 24 bases remaining between them. The CDR3 nucleotides read TGTGCCAACGACCCCCCGAGACAGACTACATCTAACTATGGCTACACCTTC. As protein: CANDPPRQTTSNYGYTF.

Many counts were recorded for this clonotype. This chain links TRBV27 with TRBJ1-2; D remains unclear. The CDR3 has 16 amino acids. V was clipped by 3 bases and J by 5 bases, with 19 bases between them. Germline V lookup: CDR1 MNHEY, CDR2 SMNVEV (reference sequence). CDR3 nucleotide sequence: TGTGCCAGCAGTTTGACGCCAGAGAGGTACTGGTATGGCTACACCTTC. Translated, it gives CASSLTPERYWYGYTF.

This clonotype has only a few counts. The chain is built from TRBV12-3 or TRBV12-4 and TRBJ1-2; D uncertain. V lost 3 bases and J 9 bases, leaving 17 bases between the germline ends. The CDR3 runs to 14 residues. CDR3: CASSFSAGSDSYTF. CDR3 in DNA: TGTGCCAGCAGTTTTAGTGCCGGGAGTGATAGCTACACCTTC.

The chain recombines TRBV6-1 with TRBJ1-5; possibly TRBD1 for D (5 bases). The germline V and J ends were trimmed by 0 bases and 5 bases, with 17 bases remaining between them. The CDR3 length is 17 residues. The germline gives CDR1 MNHNS, CDR2 SASEGT. Here the CDR3 DNA reads TGTGCCAGCAGTGAAGCTGTTTCGTCGGGGGTCCATCAGCCCCAGCATTTT. As protein: CASSEAVSSGVHQPQHF.

The rearrangement joins TRBV12-3 or TRBV12-4 to TRBJ2-7; D is tentatively TRBD1 or TRBD2 (5 bases each). CDR3 length: 13 residues. The ends were cut back, 4 bases at V and 2 bases at J, with 9 bases in the middle. The DNA for the CDR3 is TGTGCCAGCAGTTGGGGGTGGGCCTACGAGCAGTACTTC. Residues: CASSWGWAYEQYF.

The V gene is TRBV5-1, the J gene TRBJ2-1; D possibly matches TRBD1 or TRBD2 (6 bases each). This CDR3 has 14 residues. The V gene lost 4 bases and the J gene lost 5 bases, with 13 bases spanning the gap. The germline V gene has CDR1 SGHRS and CDR2 YFSETQ. CDR3 DNA sequence: TGCGCCAGCAGCGCCCGGAGGGGGGACAATGAGCAGTTCTTC. It codes for CASSARRGDNEQFF. Complete variable domain (other parts from reference TRBV5-1 and TRBJ2-1): KAGVTQTPRYLIKTRGQQVTLSCSPISGHRSVSWYQQTPGQGLQFLFEYFSETQRNKGNFPGRFSGRQFSNSRSEMNVSTLELGDSALYLCASSARRGDNEQFFGPGTRLTVL.

This clonotype showed up many times. V is TRBV20-1 and J is TRBJ2-7; D remains unclear. The CDR3 spans 11 residues. V was shortened by 3 bases and J by 2 bases, with 5 bases between the two germline ends. CDR1 and CDR2 (germline): DFQATT, SNEGSKA (reference sequence). For the CDR3, the DNA is TGCAGTGCTAGTGGCCCCTACGAGCAGTACTTC. Translated: CSASGPYEQYF.

This clonotype was recorded once. The rearrangement uses TRBV30 and TRBJ1-5; 10 positions match TRBD1. CDR3 length: 13 residues. Per the germline V gene, CDR1 is GTSNPN and CDR2 is SVGIG (reference sequence). With V trimmed by 1 base and J by 9 bases, 3 bases remained unmatched. CDR3 nucleotide sequence: TGTGCCTGGAGTGAGGACAGGGGGATGCCCCAGCATTTT. It is translated as CAWSEDRGMPQHF.

The CDR3, as DNA: TGCAGCGTTCTTGTGACCGGGACAGCGAACACTGAAGCTTTCTTT. Protein: CSVLVTGTANTEAFF. The chain recombines TRBV29-1 with TRBJ1-1; 7 positions match TRBD1. The CDR3 totals 15 residues. V lost 5 bases to trimming and J lost 1 base; unmatched junction nucleotides: 10. Germline V lookup: CDR1 SQVTM, CDR2 ANQGSEA.